The clone carrying this T cell receptor beta chain has a count of ten or more. Antigen: not known. These data come from a study of Ad26.COV2.S vaccination and SARS-CoV-2 variants. Study background: Donor was one of the participants in the Ad26.COV2.S arm of the COV1001 trial. Administration of Ad26.COV2.S was intramuscular, either once or twice 56 days apart.

Specified treatment: about 20 received Ad26.COV2.S at low or high dose, single or two shots; roughly five received placebo; per-sample allocation not given. Vaccine and placebo recipients were sampled on day 63 after the first injection. The CDR3 is 13 residues long. The germline gives CDR1 SGHTA, CDR2 FQGNSA. The V gene lost 4 bases and the J gene lost 2 bases, with 8 bases spanning the gap. Findings and limits, study-wide: In TCR breadth and depth analyses, total T cell responses may have been underestimated.

TCRdb's table, derived via immunoSEQ multiplex PCR, lists solely in-frame clones and lacks some. Among around 450,000 clones listed, 89% were seen once. The chain uses TRBV7-2 and TRBJ1-1; no definite D call. The specimen was peripheral blood, collected in a trial of Ad26.COV2.S vaccine versus placebo. The sequence was collected from a person aged 18-65 years who received the Ad26.COV2.S COVID-19 vaccine or a placebo. CDR3 in DNA: TGTGCCAGCAGCTCAGAAAGAAACACTGAAGCTTTCTTT. Translation gives CASSSERNTEAFF.